These T cell receptor beta chains were read from a single sample in a study of EBV T-cell therapy then PD-1 blockade in nasopharyngeal carcinoma. Clones were read by immunoSEQ multiplex PCR, and TCRdb kept only the in-frame ones, dropping some. The sample lists under 20,000 clones, 80% to 85% seen once, with less than 40% in the top ten. These receptors' targets are unknown. The specimen comprised CD8+ T cells from blood, sampled at roughly day 34 from a patient whose treatment included autologous EBV-specific T cells and nivolumab. Every receptor here comes from a middle-aged man with nasopharyngeal carcinoma. Each CDR3 is given with its conserved first and last residue. Fields, in order: V gene, clone size, J gene, D gene, CDR3 protein, CDR3 DNA. The D gene is left open where the match is weak. Size is omitted from some rows. Given values are once, few, many or a class for expanded clones.

TRBV12-3/TRBV12-4	.	TRBJ2-3	.	CASSPLGGDTQYF	TGTGCCAGCAGTCCCCTCGGGGGTGATACGCAGTATTTT
TRBV19	.	TRBJ1-5	.	CASSERGDDSPNQPQHF	TGTGCCAGTAGCGAGCGGGGCGACGACAGCCCCAATCAGCCCCAGCATTTT
TRBV6-1	once	TRBJ2-7	TRBD2	CASSEASGSSYEQYF	TGTGCCAGCAGTGAAGCTAGCGGGAGCTCCTACGAGCAGTACTTC
TRBV29-1	.	TRBJ1-2	.	CSALTGSGGYTF	TGCAGCGCCCTGACAGGAAGCGGAGGCTACACCTTC
TRBV28	.	TRBJ1-3	.	CASTKADVSSGNTIYF	TGTGCCAGCACTAAAGCGGACGTCAGCTCTGGAAACACCATATATTTT
TRBV27	many	TRBJ2-7	TRBD2	CASRWGGMSYEQYF	TGTGCCAGCAGGTGGGGGGGGATGTCCTACGAGCAGTACTTC
TRBV5-1	once	TRBJ2-7	TRBD1	CASSLTGQGAYEQYF	TGCGCCAGCAGCTTAACGGGACAGGGAGCCTACGAGCAGTACTTC
TRBV10-3	.	TRBJ2-1	TRBD1	CAISGGDRGGNEQFF	TGTGCCATCAGTGGGGGGGACAGGGGCGGCAATGAGCAGTTCTTC
TRBV11-1	.	TRBJ2-3	.	CASSLRRLSTDTQYF	TGTGCCAGCAGCTTAAGACGCCTTAGCACAGATACGCAGTATTTT
TRBV9	.	TRBJ1-2	.	CASSAGNGYGYTF	TGTGCCAGCAGCGCGGGTAATGGCTATGGCTACACCTTC
TRBV5-4	.	TRBJ1-2	.	CASSLGDPGNGYTF	TGTGCCAGCAGCTTGGGAGACCCGGGGAATGGCTACACCTTC
TRBV6-2/TRBV6-3	few	TRBJ2-7	.	CASSYLPREQYF	TGTGCCAGCAGTTATTTACCCAGGGAGCAGTACTTC
TRBV20-1	.	TRBJ1-2	.	CSANSGYTF	TGCAGTGCTAACAGTGGCTACACCTTC
TRBV2	once	TRBJ2-1	TRBD2	CASPALAGGFNEQFF	TGTGCCAGTCCCGCGCTTGCGGGGGGTTTCAATGAGCAGTTCTTC
TRBV10-3	.	TRBJ2-7	.	CAISRGYEQYF	TGTGCCATCAGTAGGGGCTACGAGCAGTACTTC
TRBV11-1	.	TRBJ2-1	TRBD2	CASTGLAEHNEQFF	TGTGCCAGCACTGGACTAGCCGAACACAATGAGCAGTTCTTC
TRBV13	few	TRBJ2-7	TRBD1	CASSLGQPYLYEQYF	TGTGCCAGCAGCCTGGGACAGCCTTACCTCTACGAGCAGTACTTC